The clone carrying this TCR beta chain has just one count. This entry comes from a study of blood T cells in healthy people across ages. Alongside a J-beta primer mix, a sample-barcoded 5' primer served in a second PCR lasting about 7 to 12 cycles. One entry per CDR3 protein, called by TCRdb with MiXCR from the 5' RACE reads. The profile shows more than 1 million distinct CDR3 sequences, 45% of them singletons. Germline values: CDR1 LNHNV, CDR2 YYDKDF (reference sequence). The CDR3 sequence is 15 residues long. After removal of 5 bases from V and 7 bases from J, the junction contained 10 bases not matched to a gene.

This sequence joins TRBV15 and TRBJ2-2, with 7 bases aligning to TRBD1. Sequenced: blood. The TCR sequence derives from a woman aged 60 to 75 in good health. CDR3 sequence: CATSSHRGSGGELFF. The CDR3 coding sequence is TGTGCCACCAGCTCCCACAGGGGATCGGGCGGGGAGCTGTTTTTT.